These 2 T cell receptor beta chains share one sample of origin, sequenced in a study of CD8+CD57+ T cells in acquired aplastic anemia. Using genomic DNA as the template, TCR beta VDJ and CDR3 profiling was carried out. TCRdb reprocessed the reads via MiXCR and lists one record per CDR3 protein. The sample yields approximately 300,000 distinct CDR3 sequences, 56% seen once. All patients picked for sequencing had shown, by flow cytometry, an expansion of CD8+CD57+ cells. Sequenced material: sorted CD4+, CD8+, or CD8+CD57+ T cells (not recorded which) from PBMCs. The source of these receptors is a human donor with aplastic anemia.

V usage is TRBV5-1 and J usage is TRBJ1-2, with 7 bases matching TRBD1. The CDR3 covers 15 residues. V lost 0 bases, J lost 6 bases, and 8 bases stayed unmatched. Per the germline V gene, CDR1 is SGHRS and CDR2 is YFSETQ. CDR3 DNA sequence: TGCGCCAGCAGCTTGGGTGTGGCAACAGGGGATGGCTACACCTTC. Translated: CASSLGVATGDGYTF.

This clonotype has just a few counts. This sequence joins TRBV11-2 and TRBJ1-1; tentative D call: TRBD1 (5 bases). Germline CDR1 SGHAT, CDR2 FQNNGV. CDR3 length: 14 residues. With 3 bases removed from V and 1 base from J, the gap between germline ends came to 9 bases. The CDR3 loop reads CASSFRGPNTEAFF. The CDR3 region has the DNA TGTGCCAGCAGCTTCCGGGGCCCGAACACTGAAGCTTTCTTT.